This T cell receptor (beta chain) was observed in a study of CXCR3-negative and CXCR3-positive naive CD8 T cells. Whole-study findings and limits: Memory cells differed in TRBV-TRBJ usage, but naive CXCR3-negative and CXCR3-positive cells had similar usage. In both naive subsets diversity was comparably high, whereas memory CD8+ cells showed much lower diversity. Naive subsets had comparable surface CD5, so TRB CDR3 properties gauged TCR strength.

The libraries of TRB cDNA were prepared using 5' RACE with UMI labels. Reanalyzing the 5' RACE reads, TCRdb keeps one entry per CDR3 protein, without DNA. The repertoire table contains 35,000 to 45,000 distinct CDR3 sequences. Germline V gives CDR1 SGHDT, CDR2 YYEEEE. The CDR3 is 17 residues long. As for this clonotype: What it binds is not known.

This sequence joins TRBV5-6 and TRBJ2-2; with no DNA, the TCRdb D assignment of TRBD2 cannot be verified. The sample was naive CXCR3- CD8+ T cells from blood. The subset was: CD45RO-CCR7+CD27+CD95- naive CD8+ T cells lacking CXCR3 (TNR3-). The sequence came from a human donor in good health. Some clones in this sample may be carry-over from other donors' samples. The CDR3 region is CASSLGASLANTGELFF. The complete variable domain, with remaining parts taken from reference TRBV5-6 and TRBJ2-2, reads DAGVTQSPTHLIKTRGQQVTLRCSPKSGHDTVSWYQQALGQGPQFIFQYYEEEERQRGNFPDRFSGHQFPNYSSELNVNALLLGDSALYLCASSLGASLANTGELFFGEGSRLTVL.